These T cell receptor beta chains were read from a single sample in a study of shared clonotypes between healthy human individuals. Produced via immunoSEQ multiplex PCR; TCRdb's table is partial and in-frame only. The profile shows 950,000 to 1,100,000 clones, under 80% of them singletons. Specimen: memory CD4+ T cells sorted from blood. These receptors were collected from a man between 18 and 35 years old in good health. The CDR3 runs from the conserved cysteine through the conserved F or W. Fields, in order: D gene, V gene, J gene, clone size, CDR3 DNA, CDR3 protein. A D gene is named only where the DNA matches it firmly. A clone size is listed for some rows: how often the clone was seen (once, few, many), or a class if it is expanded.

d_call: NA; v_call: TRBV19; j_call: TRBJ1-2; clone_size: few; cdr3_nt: TGTGCCAGTAGAGCACCGGGAGCGTATGGCTACACCTTC; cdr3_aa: CASRAPGAYGYTF
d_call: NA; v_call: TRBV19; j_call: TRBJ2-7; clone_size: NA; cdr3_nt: TGTGCCAGTAGTCTACAAAGAACCTACGAGCAGTACTTC; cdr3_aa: CASSLQRTYEQYF
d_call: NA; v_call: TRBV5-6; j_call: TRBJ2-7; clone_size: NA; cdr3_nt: TGTGCCAGCAGCTTGGCCGACGAGCAGTACTTC; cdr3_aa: CASSLADEQYF
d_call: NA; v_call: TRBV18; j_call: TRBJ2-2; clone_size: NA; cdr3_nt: TGTGCCAGCTCACCACCTCGGCAGATTGGTCCCGGGGAGCTGTTTTTT; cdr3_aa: CASSPPRQIGPGELFF
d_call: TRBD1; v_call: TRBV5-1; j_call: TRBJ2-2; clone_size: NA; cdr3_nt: TGCGCCAGCACGCGCATGACAGGGCAGGGCACCGGGGAGCTGTTTTTT; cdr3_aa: CASTRMTGQGTGELFF
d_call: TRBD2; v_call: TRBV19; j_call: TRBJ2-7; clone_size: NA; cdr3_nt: TGTGCCAGTAGTATCGCATTTAGCGGGAGTTTTTACGAGCAGTACTTC; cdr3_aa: CASSIAFSGSFYEQYF
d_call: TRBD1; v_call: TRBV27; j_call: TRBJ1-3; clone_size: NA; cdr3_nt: TGTGCCAGCAGTTTAAACAGGGGAGGAAACACCATATATTTT; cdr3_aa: CASSLNRGGNTIYF
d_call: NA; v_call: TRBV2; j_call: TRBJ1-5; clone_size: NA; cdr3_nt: TGTGCCAGCAGTGAAGGTTATAGCAATCAGCCCCAGCATTTT; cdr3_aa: CASSEGYSNQPQHF
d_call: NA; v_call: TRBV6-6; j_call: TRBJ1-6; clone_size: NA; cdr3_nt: TGTGCCAGCAGTCCCCGGGGAGATTCACCCCTCCACTTT; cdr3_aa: CASSPRGDSPLHF
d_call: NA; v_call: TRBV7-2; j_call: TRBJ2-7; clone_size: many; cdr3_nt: TGTGCCAGCAGCTTAGCGCGTCAGGGGGAGCAGTACTTC; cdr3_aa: CASSLARQGEQYF
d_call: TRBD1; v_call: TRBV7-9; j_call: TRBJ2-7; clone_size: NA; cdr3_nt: TGTGCCAGCAGCTCAGATGACAGGGGTGCCTCCTACGAGCAGTACTTC; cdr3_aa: CASSSDDRGASYEQYF
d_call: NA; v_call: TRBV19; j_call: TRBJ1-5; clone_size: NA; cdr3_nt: TGTGCCAGTAAGGATGTAAGGGATTCGCCCCAGCATTTT; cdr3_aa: CASKDVRDSPQHF
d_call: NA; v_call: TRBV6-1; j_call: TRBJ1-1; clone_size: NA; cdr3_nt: TGTGCCAACTCCCCGACCTTATACACTGAAGCTTTCTTT; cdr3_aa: CANSPTLYTEAFF
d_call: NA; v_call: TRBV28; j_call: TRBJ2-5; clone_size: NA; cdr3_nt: TGTGCCAGCAGTACCGCCAAGCCGGGGGAGCAGTACTTC; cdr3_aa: CASSTAKPGEQYF
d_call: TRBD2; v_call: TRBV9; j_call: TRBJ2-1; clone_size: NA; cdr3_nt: TGTGCCAGCAGCACTCCTAGCGGGGCCTACAATGAGCAGTTCTTC; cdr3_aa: CASSTPSGAYNEQFF
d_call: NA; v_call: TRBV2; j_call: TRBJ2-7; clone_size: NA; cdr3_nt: TGTGCCAGCAGTGAGGGTCAGCCACGCTACGAGCAGTACTTC; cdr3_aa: CASSEGQPRYEQYF
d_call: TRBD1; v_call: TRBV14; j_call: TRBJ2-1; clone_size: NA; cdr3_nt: TGTGCCAGCAGCACCGGGACAGGGGGCTACAATGAGCAGTTCTTC; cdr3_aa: CASSTGTGGYNEQFF
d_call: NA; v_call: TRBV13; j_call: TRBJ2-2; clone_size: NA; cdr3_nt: TGTGCCAGCAGCGTTAGCGTCGGGGAGCTGTTTTTT; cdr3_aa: CASSVSVGELFF
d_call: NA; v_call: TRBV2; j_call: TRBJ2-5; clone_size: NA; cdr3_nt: TGTGCCAGCAGTGAAGCCTGGGACAACCCAACTTTTCAAGAGACCCAGTACTTC; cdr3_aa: CASSEAWDNPTFQETQYF
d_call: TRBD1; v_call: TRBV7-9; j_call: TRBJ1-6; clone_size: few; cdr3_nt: TGTGCCAGCAGCGTAACAGGGGGCCAGGGCAATTCACCCCTCCACTTT; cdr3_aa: CASSVTGGQGNSPLHF
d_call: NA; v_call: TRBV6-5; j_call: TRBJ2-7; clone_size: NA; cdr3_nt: TGTGCCAGCAGGCTGGGTGGCTCCTACGAGCAGTACTTC; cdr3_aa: CASRLGGSYEQYF
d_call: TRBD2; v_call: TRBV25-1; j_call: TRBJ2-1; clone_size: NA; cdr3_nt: TGTGCCAGCAGTGATTTCAGCGGGGACTACAATGAGCAGTTCTTC; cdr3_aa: CASSDFSGDYNEQFF
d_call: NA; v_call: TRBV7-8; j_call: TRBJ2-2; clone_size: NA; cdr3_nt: TGTGCCAGCAGCTTAGTGGGCAGGGACCTTAGGTCCGGGGAGCTGTTTTTT; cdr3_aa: CASSLVGRDLRSGELFF
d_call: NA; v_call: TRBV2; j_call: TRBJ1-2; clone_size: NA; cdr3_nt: TGTGCCAGCAAGGAGGGGTGGAACTATGGCTACACCTTC; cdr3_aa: CASKEGWNYGYTF
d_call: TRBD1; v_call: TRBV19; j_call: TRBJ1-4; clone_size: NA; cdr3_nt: TGTGCCAGTATTAACCGGGACAGGGGACAACTGTTTTTT; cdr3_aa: CASINRDRGQLFF
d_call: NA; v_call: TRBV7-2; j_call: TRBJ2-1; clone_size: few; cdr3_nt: TGTGCCAGCAGCTCGGGAGTCTCCAATGAGCAGTTCTTC; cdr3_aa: CASSSGVSNEQFF
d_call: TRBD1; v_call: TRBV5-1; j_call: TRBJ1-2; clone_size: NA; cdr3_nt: TGCGCCAGCAGCTTGGGGGACAGGGGCTTCGGCTACACCTTC; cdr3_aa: CASSLGDRGFGYTF
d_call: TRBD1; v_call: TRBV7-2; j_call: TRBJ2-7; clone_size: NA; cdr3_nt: TGTGCCAGCAGCACTAGTCAGGGGGCGGTCTACGAGCAGTACTTC; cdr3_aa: CASSTSQGAVYEQYF
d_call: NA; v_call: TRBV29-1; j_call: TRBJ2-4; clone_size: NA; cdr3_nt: TGCAGCTTCCGTGGGGTGGGGAATAACATTCAGTACTTC; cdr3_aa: CSFRGVGNNIQYF
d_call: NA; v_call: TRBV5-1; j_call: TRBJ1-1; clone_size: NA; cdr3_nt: TGCGCCAGCAGCTTGTCGCGGGAAAGGGGCACTGAAGCTTTCTTT; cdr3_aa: CASSLSRERGTEAFF
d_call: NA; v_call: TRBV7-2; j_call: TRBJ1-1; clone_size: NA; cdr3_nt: TGTGCCAGCAGCTTAGTGGGGAGCACTGAAGCTTTCTTT; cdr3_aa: CASSLVGSTEAFF
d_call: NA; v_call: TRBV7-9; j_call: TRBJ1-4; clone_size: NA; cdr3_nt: TGTGCCAGCAGCCCGGGGAGGGGGAATGAAAAACTGTTTTTT; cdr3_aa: CASSPGRGNEKLFF
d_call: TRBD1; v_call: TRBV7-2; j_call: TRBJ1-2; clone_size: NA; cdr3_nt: TGTGCCAGCAGCTTCAGGGGGGATAACTATGGCTACACCTTC; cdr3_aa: CASSFRGDNYGYTF
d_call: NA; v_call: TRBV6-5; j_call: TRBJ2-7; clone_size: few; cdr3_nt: TGTGCCAGCAGTTACTCCCCGTGGGGCCACGAGCAGTACTTC; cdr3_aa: CASSYSPWGHEQYF
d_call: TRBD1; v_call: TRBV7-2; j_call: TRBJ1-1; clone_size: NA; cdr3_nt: TGTGCCAGCAGCAATGACAGGGCCCCTGAAGCTTTCTTT; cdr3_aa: CASSNDRAPEAFF
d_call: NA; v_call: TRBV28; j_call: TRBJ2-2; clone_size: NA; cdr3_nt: TGTGCCAGCCGCGTGGGGGGCTACACCGGGGAGCTGTTTTTT; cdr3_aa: CASRVGGYTGELFF
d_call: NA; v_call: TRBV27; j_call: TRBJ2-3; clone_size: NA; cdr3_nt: TGTGCCAGCAGTTTATCGATAAGCTTGGAAACAGATACGCAGTATTTT; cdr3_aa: CASSLSISLETDTQYF
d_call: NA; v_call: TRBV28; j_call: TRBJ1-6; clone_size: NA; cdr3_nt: TGTGCCAGCAGACTAGGGATAAGCTCCTATAATTCACCCCTCCACTTT; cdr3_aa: CASRLGISSYNSPLHF
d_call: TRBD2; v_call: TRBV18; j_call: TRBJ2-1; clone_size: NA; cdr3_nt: TGTGCCAGCTCACCGGGACTATCATACAATGAGCAGTTCTTC; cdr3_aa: CASSPGLSYNEQFF
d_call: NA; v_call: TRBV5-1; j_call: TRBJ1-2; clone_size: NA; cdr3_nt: TGCGCCACCCAAACCGGTCCGGGGGCTGACTATGGCTACACCTTC; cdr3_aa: CATQTGPGADYGYTF
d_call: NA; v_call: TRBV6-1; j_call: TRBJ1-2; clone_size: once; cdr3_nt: TGTGCCAGCAGTGAAGGGGGGCAGGGTAACTATGGCTACACCTTC; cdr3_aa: CASSEGGQGNYGYTF
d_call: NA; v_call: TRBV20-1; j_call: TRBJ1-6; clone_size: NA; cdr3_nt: TGCAGTTCAAACAGGGATTCACCCCTCCACTTT; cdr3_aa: CSSNRDSPLHF
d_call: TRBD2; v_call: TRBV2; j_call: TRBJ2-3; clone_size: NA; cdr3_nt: TGTGCCAGCAGCCTCCAGACTAGCGGGGTTGCAGATACGCAGTATTTT; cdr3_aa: CASSLQTSGVADTQYF
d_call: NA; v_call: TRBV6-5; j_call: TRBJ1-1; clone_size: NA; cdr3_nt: TGTGCCAGCAGTTCGAACACTGAAGCTTTCTTT; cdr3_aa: CASSSNTEAFF
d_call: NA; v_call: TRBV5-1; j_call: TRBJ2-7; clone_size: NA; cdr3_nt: TGCGCCAGCAGCTCACAGTCTCTTCTCTCCTACGAGCAGTACTTC; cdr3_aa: CASSSQSLLSYEQYF
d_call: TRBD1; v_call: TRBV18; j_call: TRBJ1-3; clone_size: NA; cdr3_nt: TGTGCCAGCTCACCGTTCGGACAGGGGAAGGGTTTCTCTGGAAACACCATATATTTT; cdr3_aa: CASSPFGQGKGFSGNTIYF
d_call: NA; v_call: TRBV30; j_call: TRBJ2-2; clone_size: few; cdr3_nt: TGTGCCTGGAGTACCGGGGGAACCGGGGAGCTGTTTTTT; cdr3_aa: CAWSTGGTGELFF
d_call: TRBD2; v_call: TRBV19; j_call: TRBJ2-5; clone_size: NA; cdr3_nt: TGTGCCAGTAGTATAGGAGGCGGGGGTCGGGAGACCCAGTACTTC; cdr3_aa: CASSIGGGGRETQYF
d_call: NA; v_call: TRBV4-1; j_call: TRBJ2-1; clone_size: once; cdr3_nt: TGCGCCAGCAGCCTCCGGCCCCTAAATGAGCAGTTCTTC; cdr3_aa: CASSLRPLNEQFF
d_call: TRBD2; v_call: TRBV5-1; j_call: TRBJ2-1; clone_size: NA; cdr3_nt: TGCGCCAGCAGCTCTGGACTAGCTCTGACCTACAATGAGCAGTTCTTC; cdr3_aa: CASSSGLALTYNEQFF
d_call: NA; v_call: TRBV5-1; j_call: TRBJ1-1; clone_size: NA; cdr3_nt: TGCGCCAGCAGCTTGATGCAGGGGCGGGGGACTGAAGCTTTCTTT; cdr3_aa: CASSLMQGRGTEAFF
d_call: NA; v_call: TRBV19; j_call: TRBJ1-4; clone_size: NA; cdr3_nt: TGTGCCAGTAGTACCGTCGACAGGTTTGAAAAACTGTTTTTT; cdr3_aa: CASSTVDRFEKLFF
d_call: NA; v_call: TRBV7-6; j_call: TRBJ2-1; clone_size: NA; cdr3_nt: TGTGCCAGCAGCTCCTCGCCCGGGGGCTACAATGAGCAGTTCTTC; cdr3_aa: CASSSSPGGYNEQFF
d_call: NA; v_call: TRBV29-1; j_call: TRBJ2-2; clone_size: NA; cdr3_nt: TGCAGCGCGTGGTTTGGTACGCGCACCGGGGAGCTGTTTTTT; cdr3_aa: CSAWFGTRTGELFF
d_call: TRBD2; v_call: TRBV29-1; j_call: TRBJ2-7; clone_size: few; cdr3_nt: TGCAGCGTTAACTATCCAGGACTAGCGGGAGGCGAGCAGTACTTC; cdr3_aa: CSVNYPGLAGGEQYF
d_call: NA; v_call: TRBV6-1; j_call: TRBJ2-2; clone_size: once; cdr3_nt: TGTGCCAGCAGTGCTAGTTTAGGGGCCGGGGAGCTGTTTTTT; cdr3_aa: CASSASLGAGELFF
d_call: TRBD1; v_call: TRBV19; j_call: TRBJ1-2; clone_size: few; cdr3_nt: TGTGCCAGTAGGCCCTCAGGGGGAGCTAACTATGGCTACACCTTC; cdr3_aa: CASRPSGGANYGYTF
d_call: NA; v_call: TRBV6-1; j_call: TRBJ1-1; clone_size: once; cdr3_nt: TGTGCCAGCAGTGAAGCCGGTCGGTTCCGTGGAGCTTTCTTT; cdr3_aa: CASSEAGRFRGAFF
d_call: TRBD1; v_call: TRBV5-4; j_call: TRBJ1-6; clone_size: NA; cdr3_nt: TGTGCCAGCAGCCGACAGGGGAATTCACCCCTCCACTTT; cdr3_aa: CASSRQGNSPLHF
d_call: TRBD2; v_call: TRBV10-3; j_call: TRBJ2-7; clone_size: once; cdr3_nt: TGTGCCATCAGTGATGGTGGCCTAGCGGGCGAGCAGTACTTC; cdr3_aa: CAISDGGLAGEQYF